One and the same sample provided the 29 T cell receptor beta chains below, sequenced in a study of a mutant IDH1 vaccine in newly diagnosed glioma. The assay was immunoSEQ multiplex PCR, and TCRdb's table has in-frame clones only and misses some. The table lists over 50,000 clones, 60% to 85% of them singletons. What these receptors recognize is not known. Specified time point: week 47, end of study. With topical imiquimod, each dose of the vaccine consisted of 300 ug of mutant IDH1 20-mer peptide. The sample here was PBMCs, taken from a glioma patient whose treatment included an IDH1 peptide vaccine. All receptors derive from a middle-aged woman with glioma. Some clones in this sample may be carry-over from other donors' samples.

The chain links TRBV5-1 to TRBJ2-7, with D perhaps TRBD1 (6 bases). Trimming took off 1 base at V and 3 bases at J, with 11 bases between the two ends. This CDR3 has 14 amino acids. Germline loops: CDR1 SGHRS, CDR2 YFSETQ. The CDR3 nucleotides read TGCGCCAGCAGCTTGAATTCACAGGGCTACGAGCAGTACTTC. Translated: CASSLNSQGYEQYF.

This clone is a singleton in its sample. V usage is TRBV19 and J usage is TRBJ1-1; a weak D match, TRBD1 (5 bases). V was clipped by 7 bases and J by 4 bases, with 13 bases between them. Germline V gene sequence: CDR1 LNHDA, CDR2 SQIVND (reference sequence). The CDR3 has 13 amino acids. This CDR3 reads CASNSRGSTEAFF. DNA for the CDR3: TGTGCCAGTAACAGTCGGGGGAGCACTGAAGCTTTCTTT.

V and J are TRBV6-5 and TRBJ1-2; D might be TRBD1 (5 bases). This CDR3 region has 16 residues. V was clipped by 2 bases and J by 0 bases, with 13 bases between them. From germline, CDR1 is MNHEY and CDR2 SVGAGI. The CDR3 here is CASSYRAGPANYGYTF. DNA for the CDR3: TGTGCCAGCAGTTACAGGGCAGGGCCAGCTAACTATGGCTACACCTTC.

The chain has TRBV6-4 and TRBJ2-3; 10 positions agree with TRBD2. Germline V gene data show CDR1 as MRHNA and CDR2 as SNTAGT. This CDR3 spans 14 amino acids. The ends lost 6 bases at V and 4 bases at J; junction bases unmatched: 4. The CDR3: CASSPTSGSDTQYF. CDR3 sequence (DNA): TGTGCCAGCAGCCCGACTAGCGGGTCAGATACGCAGTATTTT.

The gene calls are TRBV5-4 and TRBJ2-5, with 8 nucleotides matching TRBD2. The CDR3 extends over 16 amino acids. V shed 0 bases and J 4 bases; nucleotides not matched to a gene: 8. The germline gives CDR1 SGHNT, CDR2 YYREEE (reference sequence). In DNA, the CDR3 is TGTGCCAGCAGCTTGGTTGCGGGGGGCCTTGGAGAGACCCAGTACTTC. Its protein is CASSLVAGGLGETQYF.

The CDR3 nucleotides read TGTGCCACCAGCTCCCAAGAAGCTAACTATGGCTACACCTTC. This codes for CATSSQEANYGYTF. The chain joins TRBV15 to TRBJ1-2; no reliable D call. Between the trimmed V and J ends, which lost 5 bases and 0 bases, there was a span of 10 bases. In germline, CDR1 is LNHNV, CDR2 YYDKDF (reference sequence). CDR3 length: 14 amino acids.

This chain joins TRBV2 and TRBJ2-7; no firm D call. There are 13 residues in the CDR3. The ends were cut back, 6 bases at V and 0 bases at J, with 9 bases in the middle. Germline-derived CDR1 and CDR2 are SNHLY and FYNNEI. CDR3 region: CASRNDGSYEQYF. The CDR3 DNA follows: TGTGCCAGCAGAAACGACGGCTCCTACGAGCAGTACTTC.

V is TRBV2 and J is TRBJ2-2; D ambiguous. CDR3 length equals 14 residues. Germline assignment: CDR1 SNHLY and CDR2 FYNNEI. Between the trimmed V and J ends, which lost 2 bases and 1 base, there was a span of 5 bases. The CDR3 spells CASSESGNTGELFF. In nucleotides, the CDR3 is TGTGCCAGCAGTGAATCCGGGAACACCGGGGAGCTGTTTTTT.

V usage is TRBV10-3 and J usage is TRBJ2-1; 7 bases agree with TRBD2. Germline V gives CDR1 ENHRY, CDR2 SYGVKD. V trimming: 0 bases; J trimming: 3 bases; junction bases outside the gene matches: 5. The CDR3 contains 16 residues. The CDR3 DNA sequence: TGTGCCATCAGTGAGTCTATGGCGGGGGACTACAATGAGCAGTTCTTC. Translating gives CAISESMAGDYNEQFF.

The V call is TRBV29-1, the J call TRBJ1-2; D not resolved. This CDR3 is built from 16 residues. Germline-derived CDR1 and CDR2 are SQVTM and ANQGSEA. V was clipped by 2 bases and J by 4 bases, with 20 bases between them. CDR3 sequence: CSVEIEGPFSGYGYTF. The CDR3 bases are TGCAGCGTTGAAATCGAGGGTCCCTTTTCAGGCTATGGCTACACCTTC.

The chain recombines TRBV9 with TRBJ1-6, with unresolved D. V lost 3 bases and J lost 7, with 8 bases in between. The germline CDR1 and CDR2 sequences are SGDLS and YYNGEE. The CDR3 has 13 amino acids. The DNA for the CDR3 is TGTGCCAGCAGCGCTCTAGGGAATTCACCCCTCCACTTT. This codes for CASSALGNSPLHF.

This chain links TRBV30 with TRBJ2-7, with TRBD1 matching over 9 bases. The junction had 11 bases not matched to a gene; V was cut back by 2 bases and J by 9 bases. Germline CDR1 GTSNPN, CDR2 SVGIG (reference sequence). This CDR3 spans 14 amino acids. CDR3 bases: TGTGCCTGGAGTCGGGGACAGGGCGGTTCTGGGCAGTACTTC. Translation: CAWSRGQGGSGQYF.

V usage is TRBV7-8 and J usage is TRBJ2-1; 11 positions match TRBD2. Germline V gives CDR1 SGHVS, CDR2 FQNEAQ. The CDR3 is 16 amino acids. Trimming took 5 bases from V and 3 from J; bases not matched to a gene: 6. The DNA for the CDR3 is TGTGCCAGCAGCCCCCCGGGACTAGCGGACTACAATGAGCAGTTCTTC. This gives the protein CASSPPGLADYNEQFF.

The rearrangement uses TRBV6-1 and TRBJ2-1; the D gene is possibly TRBD2 (5 bases). V gave up 7 bases and J gave up 2 bases, with 15 bases separating them. The germline CDR1 and CDR2 sequences are MNHNS and SASEGT. The length of the CDR3 is 15 residues. CDR3 in DNA: TGTGCCAGCACCCTTTCCAGCGGCCCCTACAATGAGCAGTTCTTC. Translated: CASTLSSGPYNEQFF.

This clone was found once. This CDR3 reads CASSLGVNYGYTF. CDR3 DNA: TGTGCCAGCAGCCTGGGAGTCAACTATGGCTACACCTTC. This chain uses TRBV7-9 with TRBJ1-2; D gene uncertain. The V gene lost 5 bases and the J gene lost 2 bases, with 9 bases spanning the gap. CDR1 and CDR2 from the germline V gene are SEHNR and FQNEAQ (reference sequence). This CDR3 is 13 amino acids long.

This clone appeared a few times. The genes are TRBV7-2 and TRBJ2-3, with D uncertain. Germline CDR1 SGHTA, CDR2 FQGNSA. Deletions cut 10 bases from V and 2 bases from J, with 13 bases between. This CDR3 contains 13 residues. CDR3 sequence: CANRTLLTDTQYF. The CDR3 DNA is TGTGCCAACCGCACCCTACTCACAGATACGCAGTATTTT.

This clone was picked up a small number of times. This chain joins TRBV19 and TRBJ1-1; 7 bases are a match to TRBD1. After removal of 8 bases from V and 4 bases from J, the junction contained 10 bases not matched to a gene. CDR3 length equals 14 residues. Germline values: CDR1 LNHDA, CDR2 SQIVND (reference sequence). CDR3 protein: CASSGQVGVTEAFF. The CDR3, as DNA: TGTGCCAGTTCTGGACAGGTTGGGGTCACTGAAGCTTTCTTT.

The V call is TRBV6-4, the J call TRBJ1-1, with 8 bases matching TRBD1. V was clipped by 6 bases and J by 0 bases; unmatched bases: 9. The germline CDR1 and CDR2 sequences are MRHNA and SNTAGT. The CDR3 consists of 16 residues. The CDR3 loop reads CASSRGTGPLNTEAFF. CDR3 sequence (DNA): TGTGCCAGCAGCCGTGGGACAGGCCCCCTGAACACTGAAGCTTTCTTT.

This clone was recorded only once. The genes are TRBV27 and TRBJ2-7, with TRBD1 as a possible D gene (7 bases). The V and J ends lost 6 bases and 3 bases respectively, with 18 bases between them. Germline V gene data show CDR1 as MNHEY and CDR2 as SMNVEV (reference sequence). The CDR3 loop spans 15 amino acids. The CDR3 DNA reads TGTGCCAGCAGGGGGACCGCGGGACAGAGCTACGAGCAGTACTTC. It translates to CASRGTAGQSYEQYF.

This chain joins TRBV7-2 and TRBJ1-1, with a weak D call TRBD1 (5 bases). Trimming removed 7 bases from V and 8 bases from J, with 17 bases in between. The CDR3 contains 13 residues. Germline V CDR1 and CDR2: SGHTA, FQGNSA. The CDR3 nucleotides are TGTGCCAGCATGCGGAGTTGGGGGAAGGAAGCTTTCTTT. It yields the protein CASMRSWGKEAFF.

The genes are TRBV5-1 and TRBJ2-3, with TRBD1 identical over 10 bases. The CDR3 loop spans 13 amino acids. V lost 7 bases, J lost 3 bases, and 2 bases stayed unmatched. The germline gives CDR1 SGHRS, CDR2 YFSETQ. The CDR3 sequence is CASRQGATDTQYF. CDR3 coding DNA: TGCGCCAGCCGACAGGGGGCAACAGATACGCAGTATTTT.

This sequence joins TRBV7-9 and TRBJ2-3; 13 nucleotides line up with TRBD2. The CDR3 is 16 residues long. The germline gives CDR1 SEHNR, CDR2 FQNEAQ (reference sequence). V was clipped by 4 bases and J by 4 bases; unmatched bases: 5. The chain's CDR3 is CASSSGLAGAPDTQYF. The CDR3 DNA reads TGTGCCAGCAGCTCAGGACTAGCGGGGGCCCCAGATACGCAGTATTTT.

The V gene is TRBV29-1, the J gene TRBJ1-1; D gene unclear. Germline CDR1 is SQVTM and CDR2 is ANQGSEA. V was trimmed by 4 bases and J by 0 bases, leaving 3 bases between them. This CDR3 is built from 11 residues. CDR3 nucleotides: TGCAGCGTTGCAGTGAACACTGAAGCTTTCTTT. It encodes CSVAVNTEAFF.

The genes are TRBV15 and TRBJ1-1; TRBD1 matches at 7 bases. The CDR3 runs to 15 residues. CDR1 and CDR2 from the germline V gene are LNHNV and YYDKDF (reference sequence). V dropped 0 bases and J dropped 3; count of bases not matched to a gene: 4. CDR3 residues: CATSRDEGTDTEAFF. The CDR3 DNA reads TGTGCCACCAGCAGAGATGAGGGGACAGACACTGAAGCTTTCTTT.

J is TRBJ1-2 and V is TRBV9, with D perhaps matching TRBD1 (6 bases). Germline loops: CDR1 SGDLS, CDR2 YYNGEE. V gave up 3 bases and J gave up 8 bases, with 17 bases separating them. This CDR3 has 14 amino acids. The CDR3 here is CASSGSGTMGGYTF. As DNA, the CDR3 is TGTGCCAGCAGCGGATCCGGGACAATGGGAGGCTACACCTTC.

The V call is TRBV4-1, the J call TRBJ2-1, with D possibly being TRBD1 (5 bases). Germline CDR1 reads MGHRA; CDR2 reads YSYEKL. V was clipped by 2 bases and J by 8 bases, with 22 bases between them. This CDR3 is built from 17 residues. DNA for the CDR3: TGCGCCAGCAGCCAATGGCACGACAGACCTACGATCGATGAGCAGTTCTTC. Its translation: CASSQWHDRPTIDEQFF.

The rearrangement uses TRBV6-5 and TRBJ2-1; no reliable D call. CDR3 length equals 13 residues. Germline V gene data show CDR1 as MNHEY and CDR2 as SVGAGI. V dropped 2 bases and J dropped 8 bases, with 10 bases sitting between them. As DNA, the CDR3 is TGTGCCAGCAGTTACGCTGCTGGAGATGAGCAGTTCTTC. Its protein is CASSYAAGDEQFF.

With regard to this clone: This CDR3 is missing its conserved last phenylalanine or tryptophan, likely due to a read error. This chain links TRBV6-4 with TRBJ1-1, with a tentative D call TRBD1 (5 bases). Trimming took off 3 bases at V and 4 bases at J, with 9 bases between the two ends. Per germline, CDR1 MRHNA and CDR2 SNTAGT. This CDR3 region has 13 residues. The DNA of the CDR3 is TGTGCCAGCAGTGAACAGGAGGGCACTGAAGCTTTCCTT. Protein: CASSEQEGTEAFL.

The J gene is TRBJ2-3, the V gene TRBV5-1, with D possibly being TRBD1 (6 bases). The length of the CDR3 is 14 residues. The germline V gene has CDR1 SGHRS and CDR2 YFSETQ. Trimming shortened V by 2 bases and J by 2 bases, and 9 bases separated the two germline ends. This CDR3 is CASSLRDNTDTQYF. As DNA, the CDR3 is TGCGCCAGCAGCTTAAGGGACAACACAGATACGCAGTATTTT.